The 8 T cell receptor beta chains in this list originate from one sample, sequenced in a study of shared clonotypes between healthy human individuals. CD45RO-negative, CCR7-selected cells formed the naive CD8 fraction, which excluded terminally differentiated effector memory CD45RA+ cells. Profiling relied on immunoSEQ multiplex PCR, and the TCRdb table lists in-frame clones only, not all of them. The data contain about 2,100,000 clones, 85% to 95% of them singletons. Sequencing input: naive CD8+ T cells from PBMCs. The receptors shown here come from a man aged 18 to 35 in good health. Some clones in this sample may be carry-over from other donors' samples.

V and J are TRBV4-1 and TRBJ1-2, with D tentatively TRBD1 (5 bases). The CDR3 extends over 14 amino acids. Germline-derived CDR1 and CDR2 are MGHRA and YSYEKL. Trimming shortened V by 1 base and J by 8 bases, and 14 bases separated the two germline ends. CDR3 sequence: CASSQGLRVKGYTF. CDR3 DNA: TGCGCCAGCAGCCAAGGGCTCAGGGTAAAAGGCTACACCTTC.

This clone was picked up one time. This chain links TRBV4-2 with TRBJ2-7; 8 bases align to TRBD2. Germline V gives CDR1 LGHNA, CDR2 YNFKEQ. Trimming at V came to 0 bases and at J to 3 bases, leaving 10 bases not matched to a gene. The CDR3 totals 17 residues. The CDR3 nucleotides are TGTGCCAGCAGCCAAGATCCGAGCGGGAGATCCGGCTACGAGCAGTACTTC. It specifies CASSQDPSGRSGYEQYF.

The gene calls are TRBV28 and TRBJ1-2, with D uncertain. The CDR3 runs to 14 residues. In germline, CDR1 is MDHEN, CDR2 SYDVKM. With 5 bases removed from V and 4 bases from J, the gap between germline ends came to 14 bases. In nucleotides, the CDR3 is TGTGCCAGCAGTACTCAAACCCTTAGCTATGGCTACACCTTC. Translated: CASSTQTLSYGYTF.

V and J are TRBV25-1 and TRBJ2-2; D is perhaps TRBD1 (6 bases). Trimming shortened V by 5 bases and J by 1 base, and 8 bases separated the two germline ends. CDR1 is MGHDK and CDR2 is SYGVNS in the germline V gene. The CDR3 has 14 residues. CDR3 DNA sequence: TGTGCCAGCAGTTTGGGACAGAACACCGGGGAGCTGTTTTTT. Translated, it gives CASSLGQNTGELFF.

V gene TRBV18 combines with J gene TRBJ2-5; no clear D. This CDR3 is 16 amino acids long. The V gene lost 1 base and the J gene lost 0 bases, with 12 bases spanning the gap. The germline V gene encodes CDR1 KGHSH and CDR2 LQKENI. This CDR3 reads CASSPRAARYQETQYF. In nucleotides, the CDR3 is TGTGCCAGCTCACCACGGGCAGCCAGGTACCAAGAGACCCAGTACTTC.

A few counts support this clone. CDR3 in amino acids: CASSQEWQGKLFF. As DNA, the CDR3 is TGCGCCAGCAGCCAAGAGTGGCAGGGTAAACTGTTTTTT. The V call is TRBV4-1, the J call TRBJ1-4; a possible D gene is TRBD1 (5 bases). CDR1 is MGHRA, CDR2 YSYEKL, per germline. Trimming took off 0 bases at V and 11 bases at J, with 10 bases between the two ends. CDR3 length: 13 residues.

The J gene is TRBJ2-7, the V gene TRBV10-3, with D perhaps TRBD1 (5 bases). Germline loops: CDR1 ENHRY, CDR2 SYGVKD. With 4 bases removed from V and 2 bases from J, the gap between germline ends came to 12 bases. The CDR3 runs 14 residues. The CDR3 loop is CAISVGRVTYEQYF. In DNA, the CDR3 is TGTGCCATCAGTGTGGGCAGGGTGACCTACGAGCAGTACTTC.

V gene TRBV5-1 combines with J gene TRBJ1-2; unclear D gene. Germline lookup yields CDR1 SGHRS and CDR2 YFSETQ. V was pared by 0 bases and J by 0 bases, with 18 bases between. The CDR3 is made up of 18 amino acids. The CDR3 is CASSLAGRELTANYGYTF. CDR3 bases: TGCGCCAGCAGCTTGGCCGGCCGTGAACTGACCGCTAACTATGGCTACACCTTC.